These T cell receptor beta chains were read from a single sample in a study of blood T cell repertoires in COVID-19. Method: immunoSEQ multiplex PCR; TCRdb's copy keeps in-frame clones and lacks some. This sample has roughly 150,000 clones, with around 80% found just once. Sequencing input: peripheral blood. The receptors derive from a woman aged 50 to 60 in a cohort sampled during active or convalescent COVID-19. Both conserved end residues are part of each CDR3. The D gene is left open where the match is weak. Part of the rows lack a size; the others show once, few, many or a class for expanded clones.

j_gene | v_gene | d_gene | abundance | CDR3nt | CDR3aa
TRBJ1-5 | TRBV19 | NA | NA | TGTGCCAGTAGTGAAACAGGGTCTCGCAATCAGCCCCAGCATTTT | CASSETGSRNQPQHF
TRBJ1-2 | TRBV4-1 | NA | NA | TGCGCCAGCAGCCAATTTACAGGCGACTACACCTTC | CASSQFTGDYTF
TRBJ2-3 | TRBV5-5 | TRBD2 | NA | TGTGCCAGCAGCTTCGGGACTAGTGTGTGGTCGGGTACGCAGTATTTT | CASSFGTSVWSGTQYF
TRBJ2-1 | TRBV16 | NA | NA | TGTGCCAGCAGCAATAAACAGGGCGGGTACAATGAGCAGTTCTTC | CASSNKQGGYNEQFF
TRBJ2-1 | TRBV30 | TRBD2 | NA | TGTGCCTGGAGTGTAGGCGGGGGGGCCTATGAGCAGTTCTTC | CAWSVGGGAYEQFF
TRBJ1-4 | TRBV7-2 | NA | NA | TGTGCCAGCAGCTTAGGCCCAATTAGTCCAGGAATCAATGAAAAACTGTTTTTT | CASSLGPISPGINEKLFF
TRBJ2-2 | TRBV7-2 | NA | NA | TGTGCCAGCAGCTTAGCGAGGGTGGGGGAGCTGTTTTTT | CASSLARVGELFF
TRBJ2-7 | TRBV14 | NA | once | TGTGCCAGCAGCCCCCAGGGGTACGAGCAGTACTTC | CASSPQGYEQYF
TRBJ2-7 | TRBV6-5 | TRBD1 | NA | TGTGCCAGCACCCCGGACAGGGGGAGAACCTACGAGCAGTACTTC | CASTPDRGRTYEQYF
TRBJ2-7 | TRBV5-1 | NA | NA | TGCGCCAGCAATACTGGGACTGGGTCCTACGAGCAGTACTTC | CASNTGTGSYEQYF
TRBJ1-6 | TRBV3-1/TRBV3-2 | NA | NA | TGTGCCAGCAGCTATGGTCTCATCGGAGGCTCCTATAATTCACCCCTCCACTTT | CASSYGLIGGSYNSPLHF